The 30 T cell receptor beta chains below were found in one sample sequenced in a study of identifying expanded T cells in peripheral blood. Data came from immunoSEQ multiplex PCR; TCRdb stores just in-frame clones and leaves some out. The data hold over 100,000 clones, with about 88% observed a single time. The sample consisted of blood. These receptors came from a person aged 18 to 70 in good health.

The V and J genes are TRBV6-5 and TRBJ2-3, with a tentative D call TRBD1 (5 bases). The CDR3 is 14 residues long. V was cut by 6 bases and J by 5 bases, with 15 bases left in between. In germline, CDR1 is MNHEY, CDR2 SVGAGI. The CDR3 spells CASSKQARVDTQYF. In DNA form, the CDR3 reads TGTGCCAGCAGCAAACAGGCCAGGGTAGATACGCAGTATTTT.

The chain has TRBV20-1 and TRBJ1-2, with 7 bases lining up with TRBD1. The CDR3 has 11 residues. CDR1 and CDR2 from the germline V gene are DFQATT and SNEGSKA (reference sequence). CDR3 in DNA: TGCAGGGCTCGGGACAGCCCGGGCTACACCTTC. Its translation is CRARDSPGYTF.

This chain uses TRBV27 with TRBJ2-5; 10 bases fit TRBD2. With V trimmed by 8 bases and J by 4 bases, 10 bases remained unmatched. This CDR3 contains 15 residues. Germline V gene lookup returns CDR1 MNHEY and CDR2 SMNVEV (reference sequence). The CDR3 DNA is TGTGCCAGCGCCACCGGGCTAGCGGGAGTAGAGACCCAGTACTTC. Residues: CASATGLAGVETQYF.

This chain connects TRBV5-4 to TRBJ1-2, with D perhaps TRBD1 (6 bases). Germline V lookup: CDR1 SGHNT, CDR2 YYREEE (reference sequence). The CDR3 runs 14 residues. Trimming left V 4 bases short and J 3 bases short, with 13 bases between. CDR3 DNA: TGTGCCAGCAGCCACAGGGACACCGACTATGGCTACACCTTC. This translates into CASSHRDTDYGYTF.

The chain links TRBV19 to TRBJ2-2; TRBD2 aligns across 8 bases. CDR3 length: 16 residues. The V segment lost 5 bases and the J segment 2 bases; nucleotides outside the gene matches: 7. Per germline, CDR1 LNHDA and CDR2 SQIVND (reference sequence). This CDR3 reads CASSLLAGSNTGELFF. The CDR3 nucleotides read TGTGCCAGTAGTCTATTAGCGGGATCAAACACCGGGGAGCTGTTTTTT. Filled out from reference TRBV19 and TRBJ2-2, the complete variable domain reads DGGITQSPKYLFRKEGQNVTLSCEQNLNHDAMYWYRQDPGQGLRLIYYSQIVNDFQKGDIAEGYSVSREKKESFPLTVTSAQKNPTAFYLCASSLLAGSNTGELFFGEGSRLTVL.

This clone was seen just once. The rearrangement uses TRBV5-1 and TRBJ2-5; 8 positions agree with TRBD1. After removal of 3 bases from V and 4 bases from J, the junction contained 5 bases not matched to a gene. This CDR3 spans 14 amino acids. Germline V gene data show CDR1 as SGHRS and CDR2 as YFSETQ. Written as DNA, the CDR3 is TGCGCCAGCAGCTCTTCACAGGGGGGAGAGACCCAGTACTTC. Protein sequence: CASSSSQGGETQYF.

In its sample, this clone was seen once. This chain uses TRBV9 with TRBJ1-3; no firm D call. Per germline, CDR1 SGDLS and CDR2 YYNGEE. Between the trimmed V and J ends, which lost 0 bases and 7 bases, there was a span of 8 bases. The CDR3 is made up of 13 amino acids. The CDR3, as DNA: TGTGCCAGCAGCGTAGAGGTCTGGAACACCATATATTTT. Protein product: CASSVEVWNTIYF. The variable domain in full, with the rest retrieved from reference TRBV9 and TRBJ1-3, is DSGVTQTPKHLITATGQRVTLRCSPRSGDLSVYWYQQSLDQGLQFLIQYYNGEERAKGNILERFSAQQFPDLHSELNLSSLELGDSALYFCASSVEVWNTIYFGEGSWLTVV.

The chain recombines TRBV6-6 with TRBJ1-5, with D uncertain. Trimming removed 0 bases from V and 2 bases from J, with 11 bases in between. The CDR3 has 16 residues. The germline V gene encodes CDR1 MNHNY and CDR2 SVGAGI (reference sequence). CDR3 DNA: TGTGCCAGCAGTTACTCGTCTACCGTTGGCAATCAGCCCCAGCATTTT. It yields the protein CASSYSSTVGNQPQHF.

The V call is TRBV27, the J call TRBJ2-1; D uncertain. The CDR3 length is 13 residues. Germline CDR1 MNHEY, CDR2 SMNVEV (reference sequence). The V end was cut by 5 bases, the J end by 7 bases, with 12 bases between. The CDR3 protein is CASSPGSLNEQFF. The CDR3 nucleotides read TGTGCCAGCAGTCCCGGGTCCCTAAATGAGCAGTTCTTC.

The CDR3 DNA sequence: TGTGCCAGCGGCGGGGGGAATGAAAAACTGTTTTTT. Its translation is CASGGGNEKLFF. The chain links TRBV28 to TRBJ1-4; a possible D gene is TRBD1 (5 bases). The CDR3 is 12 residues long. CDR1 and CDR2 from the germline V gene are MDHEN and SYDVKM. V was cut by 8 bases and J by 5 bases, with 9 bases left in between.

This clone was observed a handful of times. This chain joins TRBV6-5 and TRBJ1-5; 7 nucleotides agree with TRBD1. The germline V gene encodes CDR1 MNHEY and CDR2 SVGAGI. J gave up 1 base and V 6 bases, and 3 bases lay outside the gene matches. This CDR3 has 14 residues. CDR3 residues: CASRSGGSNQPQHF. The CDR3 coding sequence is TGTGCCAGCAGGTCAGGGGGAAGCAATCAGCCCCAGCATTTT.

This clone was seen once. The rearrangement links TRBV19 to TRBJ1-2; 7 nucleotides agree with TRBD1. Germline CDR1 is LNHDA and CDR2 is SQIVND (reference sequence). The CDR3 consists of 12 residues. The ends lost 5 bases at V and 9 bases at J; junction bases unmatched: 6. The CDR3: CASSPRQGRYTF. The CDR3 DNA is TGTGCCAGTAGTCCAAGACAGGGTCGCTACACCTTC.

The rearrangement uses TRBV27 and TRBJ1-1; tentative D call: TRBD1 (5 bases). With 6 bases removed from V and 0 bases from J, the gap between germline ends came to 20 bases. The CDR3 is made up of 17 amino acids. The V gene's germline CDR1 is MNHEY and CDR2 SMNVEV (reference sequence). CDR3 DNA sequence: TGTGCCAGCAGGACCTGGTCGGGGCATGTCATGAACACTGAAGCTTTCTTT. The encoded protein is CASRTWSGHVMNTEAFF.

The V and J genes are TRBV12-5 and TRBJ2-2; D is undetermined. CDR3 size: 15 residues. The ends were cut back, 1 base at V and 7 bases at J, with 13 bases in the middle. Germline CDR1 is LGHNT and CDR2 is FRNRAP. The CDR3 protein is CASGLDVTSGGELFF. CDR3 nucleotides: TGTGCTAGTGGTTTGGATGTTACTTCAGGCGGGGAGCTGTTTTTT.

The chain uses TRBV21-1 and TRBJ2-7; the listed D gene, TRBD1, was not tested against the DNA. TRBV21-1 is an annotated pseudogene. This CDR3 contains 13 residues. The CDR3 DNA is TGTGCCAGCAGACCCCAGGTGGGTTACGAGCAGTACTTC. As protein: CASRPQVGYEQYF.

The chain joins TRBV4-2 to TRBJ1-1; the D gene is possibly TRBD1 (5 bases). This CDR3 has 15 amino acids. The germline gives CDR1 LGHNA, CDR2 YNFKEQ. Trimming took 0 bases from V and 4 from J, leaving 12 bases between them. CDR3 amino acids: CASSQETGRGTEAFF. The DNA for the CDR3 is TGTGCCAGCAGCCAAGAGACGGGTAGGGGCACTGAAGCTTTCTTT.

In the case of this clone: Germline and junction disagree at one end, which may indicate a read error. This rearrangement joins TRBV25-1 to TRBJ2-7; 11 bases are a match to TRBD1. The CDR3 runs 14 residues. Germline loops: CDR1 MGHDK, CDR2 SYGVNS. The CDR3 nucleotides are TGTGCCAGCAGGGGGACAGGGGGATCCTTCGAGCAGTACTTC. This codes for CASRGTGGSFEQYF.

The CDR3, as DNA: TGTGCCAGCAGCTATAAGACAGGGGCCTCGTTTAGCTCCTACAATGAGCAGTTCTTC. Protein product: CASSYKTGASFSSYNEQFF. V is TRBV14 and J is TRBJ2-1; 8 bases match TRBD1. In germline, CDR1 is SGHDN, CDR2 FVKESK. The CDR3 extends over 19 amino acids. The trim removed 5 bases at V and 0 bases at J, leaving 15 bases unmatched.

This chain uses TRBV18 with TRBJ1-5, with 7 bases that match TRBD1. The ends lost 3 bases at V and 6 bases at J; junction bases unmatched: 5. Germline CDR1 reads KGHSH; CDR2 reads LQKENI. This CDR3 contains 14 residues. In DNA form, the CDR3 reads TGTGCCAGCTCACCGGACAGGATCGGTCAGCCCCAGCATTTT. Translated, it gives CASSPDRIGQPQHF.

The chain carries TRBV7-3 and TRBJ2-1; either TRBD1 or TRBD2 may supply D (5 bases each). The V end was cut by 4 bases, the J end by 1 base, with 14 bases between. The CDR3 is 16 residues long. CDR1 is SGHTA and CDR2 is FQGTGA in the germline V gene. CDR3 in DNA: TGTGCCAGCAGCTCTACTACGGGACCTTCCTACAATGAGCAGTTCTTC. Its protein product is CASSSTTGPSYNEQFF.

This clone was counted only a few times. This chain connects TRBV21-1 to TRBJ1-1. TRBV21-1 has pseudogene status. The CDR3 length is 15 residues. The CDR3 nucleotides read TGTGCCAGCAGTCCGAAAGGGGACTCGAACACTGAAGCTTTCTTT. Encoded protein: CASSPKGDSNTEAFF.

The V gene is TRBV25-1, the J gene TRBJ1-1, with no clear D. The V gene lost 6 bases and the J gene lost 1 base, with 6 bases spanning the gap. The CDR3 consists of 12 residues. Looked up from germline, CDR1 is MGHDK and CDR2 is SYGVNS. CDR3: CASRDWNTEAFF. CDR3 bases: TGTGCCAGCAGGGACTGGAACACTGAAGCTTTCTTT.

This chain links TRBV5-5 with TRBJ1-5; no firm D call. The V end lost 1 base, the J end lost 2 bases, and 16 bases lay between the germline ends. Germline V gene sequence: CDR1 SGHKS, CDR2 YYEKEE (reference sequence). The CDR3 has 17 residues. The CDR3 nucleotides are TGTGCCAGCAGCTTGTATTCGGGGAGACTGGGCAATCAGCCCCAGCATTTT. This gives the protein CASSLYSGRLGNQPQHF.

The chain is built from TRBV7-8 and TRBJ1-2, with TRBD1 as a possible D gene (5 bases). Trimming shortened V by 2 bases and J by 4 bases, and 11 bases separated the two germline ends. Germline loops: CDR1 SGHVS, CDR2 FQNEAQ. The CDR3 is 14 residues long. In nucleotides, the CDR3 is TGTGCCAGCAGCTTACGGGCAGGGAGCTATGGCTACACCTTC. Protein: CASSLRAGSYGYTF.

The J gene is TRBJ2-4, the V gene TRBV7-3; D is undetermined. V lost 5 bases, J lost 5 bases, and 10 bases lay in between. The length of the CDR3 is 13 residues. Looked up from germline, CDR1 is SGHTA and CDR2 is FQGTGA. CDR3 nucleotides: TGTGCCAGCAGCGAAGGACGGGAAAACATTCAGTACTTC. It translates to CASSEGRENIQYF. Full variable domain (remainder filled in from reference TRBV7-3 and TRBJ2-4): GAGVSQTPSNKVTEKGKYVELRCDPISGHTALYWYRQSLGQGPEFLIYFQGTGAADDSGLPNDRFFAVRPEGSVSTLKIQRTERGDSAVYLCASSEGRENIQYFGAGTRLSVL.

The chain is built from TRBV6-1 and TRBJ1-4; no clear D gene. This CDR3 is 14 amino acids long. The V and J ends lost 6 bases and 4 bases respectively, with 12 bases between them. Per the germline V gene, CDR1 is MNHNS and CDR2 is SASEGT. CDR3 sequence reads: CASSPRRSNEKLFF. The CDR3 nucleotides read TGTGCCAGCAGCCCAAGAAGAAGTAATGAAAAACTGTTTTTT.

The J gene is TRBJ2-5, the V gene TRBV5-4, with 7 positions matching TRBD2. CDR1 is SGHNT, CDR2 YYREEE, per germline (reference sequence). The V gene end was trimmed by 4 bases and the J gene end by 2 bases; junction bases not matched to a gene: 14. CDR3 length: 17 residues. CDR3 in DNA: TGTGCCAGCAGCCCAAGACCGGGACTAAGGGCTCAAGAGACCCAGTACTTC. It codes for CASSPRPGLRAQETQYF.

The V gene is TRBV7-9, the J gene TRBJ2-3; 8 nucleotides agree with TRBD2. CDR1 SEHNR and CDR2 FQNEAQ come from the germline V gene (reference sequence). Trimming cost V 3 bases and J 4 bases; bases outside gene matches: 9. The CDR3 covers 16 residues. Here the CDR3 reads CASSFRLARGPDTQYF. The CDR3 DNA follows: TGTGCCAGCAGCTTCAGACTAGCGAGGGGCCCAGATACGCAGTATTTT.

For the CDR3, the DNA is TGTGCCAGCAGCCCCCGCACCTCGGGGGTCACAGATACGCAGTATTTT. Protein product: CASSPRTSGVTDTQYF. The V gene is TRBV7-9, the J gene TRBJ2-3; D perhaps matches TRBD2 (6 bases). Germline CDR1 and CDR2: SEHNR and FQNEAQ (reference sequence). The CDR3 runs 16 residues. Trimming took off 5 bases at V and 2 bases at J, with 17 bases between the two ends.

The chain links TRBV6-5 to TRBJ2-3; D is uncertain. Germline V gene lookup returns CDR1 MNHEY and CDR2 SVGAGI. The CDR3 sequence is 16 residues long. The ends were cut back, 0 bases at V and 3 bases at J, with 13 bases in the middle. The CDR3 region is CASSYSVVQNTDTQYF. The CDR3 DNA reads as TGTGCCAGCAGTTACTCGGTGGTCCAGAATACAGATACGCAGTATTTT.